This entry lists 21 T cell receptor beta chains sequenced from one sample in a study of blood T cell repertoires in COVID-19. Produced via immunoSEQ multiplex PCR; TCRdb's table is partial and in-frame only. Seen here are 250,000 or so clones, approximately 90% observed once, and the top ten hold approximately 9%. Sequencing was carried out using PBMCs or T cells enriched from blood (not recorded which). All receptors come from a man aged 35 to 55 who had recovered from COVID-19.

This clone turned up a few times. The rearrangement links TRBV10-2 to TRBJ1-5; a possible D gene is TRBD1 (6 bases). CDR3 length: 14 amino acids. Trimming stripped 4 bases from V and 4 bases from J, with 11 bases between. Germline-derived CDR1 and CDR2 are WSHSY and SAAADI. The CDR3 here is CASSADRRNQPQHF. The CDR3 DNA reads TGCGCCAGCAGTGCGGACAGACGAAATCAGCCCCAGCATTTT.

The chain couples TRBV28 to TRBJ2-7; TRBD1 matches at 8 bases. V trimming: 8 bases; J trimming: 3 bases; junction bases outside the gene matches: 12. The CDR3 is 15 amino acids. Germline-derived CDR1 and CDR2 are MDHEN and SYDVKM. The CDR3 DNA sequence: TGTGCCAGCCATGGGACAGGTAGGGCCCTCTACGAGCAGTACTTC. This gives the protein CASHGTGRALYEQYF.

The chain employs TRBV7-2 and TRBJ2-1; D is uncertain. The germline V gene has CDR1 SGHTA and CDR2 FQGNSA. The CDR3 is 16 residues long. Trimming took 1 base from V and 7 from J, leaving 17 bases between them. DNA of the CDR3: TGTGCCAGCAGCTTAGTTGATATAGCTAGATCGAATGAGCAGTTCTTC. Protein sequence: CASSLVDIARSNEQFF.

This clone appeared once. This chain connects TRBV18 to TRBJ2-7, with D tentatively TRBD2 (6 bases). CDR1 and CDR2 (germline): KGHSH, LQKENI. V lost 5 bases to trimming and J lost 0 bases, with 14 bases between them. The CDR3 is 15 residues long. CDR3: CASSRSGLDSYEQYF. The DNA for the CDR3 is TGTGCCAGCTCAAGGAGCGGGTTGGACTCCTACGAGCAGTACTTC.

The chain employs TRBV29-1 and TRBJ2-2; 7 bases map to TRBD1. Germline CDR1 is SQVTM and CDR2 is ANQGSEA. The CDR3 is 12 amino acids. J was trimmed by 5 bases and V by 6 bases; bases with no gene match: 3. The chain's CDR3 is CSVGQATGELFF. The CDR3 nucleotides are TGCAGCGTAGGACAGGCTACCGGGGAGCTGTTTTTT.

This clone was counted a few times. This chain uses TRBV6-4 with TRBJ1-4, with 11 nucleotides matching TRBD1. The CDR3 contains 15 residues. J was trimmed by 7 bases and V by 3 bases; bases with no gene match: 4. Germline CDR1 MRHNA, CDR2 SNTAGT. CDR3 sequence (DNA): TGTGCCAGCAGTGAACCCGGGACAGGGGGTGAAAAACTGTTTTTT. Translated, it gives CASSEPGTGGEKLFF.

The genes are TRBV27 and TRBJ2-7; 8 positions match TRBD1. The CDR3 sequence is 16 residues long. CDR1 and CDR2 (germline): MNHEY, SMNVEV (reference sequence). The ends lost 2 bases at V and 4 bases at J; junction bases unmatched: 10. The CDR3 reads CASSLKRQGPGYEQYF. The CDR3 DNA follows: TGTGCCAGCAGTTTAAAACGACAGGGGCCGGGGTACGAGCAGTACTTC.

The rearrangement uses TRBV19 and TRBJ1-6; TRBD1 agrees at 7 bases. Germline CDR1 and CDR2: LNHDA and SQIVND (reference sequence). The CDR3 loop spans 14 amino acids. With 6 bases clipped from V and 7 bases from J, the junction kept 6 bases outside the gene matches. CDR3 DNA: TGTGCCAGTAGAACCGGGACAGAGAATTCACCCCTCCACTTT. Its translation: CASRTGTENSPLHF.

The CDR3 bases are TGCGCCAGCAGCCTGGACAGGGGGCCCAATTCAAACGAAAAACTGTTTTTT. Its protein is CASSLDRGPNSNEKLFF. This chain uses TRBV5-1 with TRBJ1-4; 11 bases agree with TRBD1. CDR1 is SGHRS, CDR2 YFSETQ, per germline. The CDR3 runs to 17 residues. Trimming took 4 bases from V and 8 from J; bases not matched to a gene: 13.

The rearrangement uses TRBV9 and TRBJ2-3; 12 bases are a match to TRBD2. The CDR3 consists of 18 residues. Looked up from germline, CDR1 is SGDLS and CDR2 is YYNGEE. Trimming at V came to 0 bases and at J to 1 base, leaving 6 bases not matched to a gene. The CDR3 loop is CASSVASTSGSRTDTQYF. CDR3 sequence (DNA): TGTGCCAGCAGCGTAGCTTCGACTAGCGGGAGTCGCACAGATACGCAGTATTTT.

This clone was seen only a few times. The chain carries TRBV29-1 and TRBJ2-7, with TRBD1 as a possible D gene (6 bases). Deletions cut 4 bases from V and 2 bases from J, with 15 bases between. In germline, CDR1 is SQVTM, CDR2 ANQGSEA. The CDR3 is 14 amino acids. The CDR3 here is CSVGRSGATYEQYF. In DNA form, the CDR3 reads TGCAGCGTTGGTAGGTCAGGGGCTACCTACGAGCAGTACTTC.

This clone showed up just once. The CDR3 nucleotides are TGTGCCAGCAGGCGACAAAGCTCCTACAATGAGCAGTTCTTC. Translation gives CASRRQSSYNEQFF. The chain recombines TRBV28 with TRBJ2-1, with no clear D. V lost 6 bases to trimming and J lost 0 bases, with 9 bases between them. Looked up from germline, CDR1 is MDHEN and CDR2 is SYDVKM. The CDR3 runs to 14 residues.

The chain recombines TRBV28 with TRBJ2-7; 8 bases fit TRBD1. This CDR3 is 15 amino acids long. Germline V CDR1 and CDR2: MDHEN, SYDVKM. V was clipped by 8 bases and J by 1 base; unmatched bases: 10. CDR3 sequence: CASYRQGLLSYEQYF. For the CDR3, the DNA is TGTGCCAGCTACAGACAGGGGCTACTATCCTACGAGCAGTACTTC.

This clone was seen a few times. The V gene is TRBV7-8, the J gene TRBJ2-2; possibly TRBD2 for D (5 bases). CDR1 is SGHVS, CDR2 FQNEAQ, per germline. The CDR3 has 15 amino acids. The V and J ends lost 0 bases and 6 bases respectively, with 11 bases between them. As DNA, the CDR3 is TGTGCCAGCAGCTTAGCGGGAGTGAGCGCCGGGGAGCTGTTTTTT. This gives the protein CASSLAGVSAGELFF. Combining the CDR3 with reference TRBV7-8 and TRBJ2-2 gives the whole variable domain GAGVSQSPRYKVAKRGQDVALRCDPISGHVSLFWYQQALGQGPEFLTYFQNEAQLDKSGLPSDRFFAERPEGSVSTLKIQRTQQEDSAVYLCASSLAGVSAGELFFGEGSRLTVL.

Here the CDR3 DNA reads TGTGCCAGCAGTAAAGGGGGCGGCAATCAGCCCCAGCATTTT. Amino acid sequence: CASSKGGGNQPQHF. The rearrangement joins TRBV28 to TRBJ1-5, with TRBD1 matching 7 bases. The CDR3 is 14 amino acids. The germline V gene encodes CDR1 MDHEN and CDR2 SYDVKM. Losses at the gene ends were 5 bases for V and 2 bases for J; bases not matched to a gene: 3.

This clone was seen just once. The chain combines TRBV6-4 with TRBJ2-2; 8 bases agree with TRBD1. CDR3 length: 14 amino acids. J lost 4 bases, V lost 3 bases, and 1 base had no gene match. Germline-derived CDR1 and CDR2 are MRHNA and SNTAGT. The CDR3 spells CASSDTGGTGELFF. CDR3 DNA sequence: TGTGCCAGCAGTGATACAGGGGGCACCGGGGAGCTGTTTTTT.

The rearrangement uses TRBV7-9 and TRBJ2-7; TRBD1 is a possible D gene (5 bases). Trimming removed 1 base at V and 0 bases at J, with 10 bases between. The CDR3 sequence is 15 residues long. The V gene's germline CDR1 is SEHNR and CDR2 FQNEAQ (reference sequence). The chain's CDR3 is CASSLGSGFSYEQYF. In DNA, the CDR3 is TGTGCCAGCAGCTTAGGGTCAGGGTTCTCCTACGAGCAGTACTTC.

The V call is TRBV28, the J call TRBJ1-5, with D perhaps matching TRBD1 (6 bases). Germline V CDR1 and CDR2: MDHEN, SYDVKM. The CDR3 has 17 residues. Between the trimmed V and J ends, which lost 1 base and 0 bases, there was a span of 13 bases. DNA of the CDR3: TGTGCCAGCAGTTTATCAGGGGTAGGGTATAGCAATCAGCCCCAGCATTTT. It is translated as CASSLSGVGYSNQPQHF. The full variable domain, its missing parts supplied by reference TRBV28 and TRBJ1-5, is DVKVTQSSRYLVKRTGEKVFLECVQDMDHENMFWYRQDPGLGLRLIYFSYDVKMKEKGDIPEGYSVSREKKERFSLILESASTNQTSMYLCASSLSGVGYSNQPQHFGDGTRLSIL.

A word on this clone: This same CDR3 is encoded by further DNA sequences in the sample. The chain recombines TRBV19 with TRBJ2-2, with D perhaps matching TRBD2 (5 bases). Germline V CDR1 and CDR2: LNHDA, SQIVND (reference sequence). CDR3 length: 16 residues. V lost 3 bases and J lost 0, with 11 bases in between. The CDR3 DNA sequence: TGTGCCAGTAGTATTAATCCTAGCTCGAACACCGGGGAGCTGTTTTTT. This translates into CASSINPSSNTGELFF. The full variable domain, with the rest looked up from reference TRBV19 and TRBJ2-2, is DGGITQSPKYLFRKEGQNVTLSCEQNLNHDAMYWYRQDPGQGLRLIYYSQIVNDFQKGDIAEGYSVSREKKESFPLTVTSAQKNPTAFYLCASSINPSSNTGELFFGEGSRLTVL.

This clone was seen a handful of times. V and J are TRBV4-1 and TRBJ1-1; D remains unclear. V was shortened by 1 base and J by 7 bases, with 7 bases between the two germline ends. This CDR3 is built from 12 residues. Germline CDR1 MGHRA, CDR2 YSYEKL. The CDR3 coding sequence is TGCGCCAGCAGCCAAGTGGGAGTTGAAGCTTTCTTT. It codes for CASSQVGVEAFF.

The chain combines TRBV11-2 with TRBJ2-1; 10 bases fit TRBD2. Trimming removed 3 bases from V and 7 bases from J; junction bases left unmatched: 15. Germline loops: CDR1 SGHAT, CDR2 FQNNGV. CDR3 length: 18 amino acids. CDR3 in amino acids: CASSFWGVAGGTANEQFF. Written as DNA, the CDR3 is TGTGCCAGCAGCTTTTGGGGAGTAGCGGGAGGAACGGCGAATGAGCAGTTCTTC.